Listed below are T cell receptor beta chains from one sample, sequenced in a study of cytomegalovirus exposure and HLA in healthy donors. Assay: immunoSEQ multiplex PCR; the TCRdb copy retains only in-frame clones and omits some. The sample holds 150,000 to 200,000 clones, 65% to 80% seen once. The sequenced material came from PBMCs. Receptors originate from a female donor in good health and CMV-seronegative. Each CDR3 is given without its conserved first and last residue.

v_call,j_call,cdr3_aa
TRBV25-1,TRBJ1-1,ASSDHYRGTEAF
TRBV30,TRBJ1-2,AWSVLGGLGYGYT
TRBV19,TRBJ1-1,ASSASLDLEDTEAF
TRBV10-3,TRBJ2-2,AITGQGDLTGELF
TRBV10-1,TRBJ2-2,ASSGSPPGHGPTGELF
TRBV11-2,TRBJ2-7,ASSSDRDREQY
TRBV6-5,TRBJ1-2,ASSPGTGYHGYT
TRBV5-1,TRBJ2-5,ASSSPGEETQY
TRBV6-6,TRBJ1-4,ASRGVATNEKLF
TRBV27,TRBJ1-2,ASSSPSAGDYGYT
TRBV11-3,TRBJ2-2,ASSLGGGGTNTGELF
TRBV5-6,TRBJ2-7,ASSFGTGNYEQY
TRBV7-9,TRBJ2-3,ASSFQSTDTQY
TRBV5-1,TRBJ1-1,ASSFRTGGNTEAF
TRBV23-1,TRBJ1-6,ASSQSFNSPLH
TRBV2,TRBJ1-1,ASSEQGRLAEAF
TRBV19,TRBJ1-2,ASSLRDRNYGYT
TRBV19,TRBJ1-5,ASLQGNSNQPQH
TRBV29-1,TRBJ2-1,SVGGPYNEQF
TRBV6-5,TRBJ1-6,ASSPERANSPLH
TRBV19,TRBJ1-2,ASKGNQPPSVGYT
TRBV11-1,TRBJ1-1,ASSLLDSLNTEAF
TRBV18,TRBJ2-5,ASSPPRVFQETQY
TRBV5-5,TRBJ1-1,ASSTYGTPGAEAF
TRBV18,TRBJ1-6,ASSPSTTEGLLSPLH
TRBV5-1,TRBJ2-1,ASSFGVAGDSYNEQF
TRBV5-6,TRBJ2-7,ASSSGTYEQY
TRBV14,TRBJ2-1,ASSLRDRGYNEQF
TRBV28,TRBJ1-2,ASSSGTGGARYT
TRBV30,TRBJ2-7,AWSVGRGDHEQY
TRBV9,TRBJ2-1,ASSVASNEQF
TRBV5-1,TRBJ1-1,ASSRYRVAEAF
TRBV2,TRBJ2-7,ASSEEGGQGAYEQY
TRBV4-2,TRBJ1-2,ASSPSLTALYGYT
TRBV28,TRBJ1-2,ASSLPQGTNYGYT
TRBV10-2,TRBJ1-5,ASSEAGPGQPQH
TRBV7-9,TRBJ2-1,ASSLALAGSYNEQF
TRBV25-1,TRBJ2-7,ASSEYGGGGAYEQY
TRBV7-8,TRBJ1-1,ASSLLGANTEAF
TRBV4-1,TRBJ2-2,ASSPGLARGATGELF
TRBV6-5,TRBJ1-5,ASSYSIGGGQPQH
TRBV11-2,TRBJ2-1,ASSLERLAGAKEQF
TRBV9,TRBJ1-2,ASSVGGTGYYGYT
TRBV2,TRBJ2-7,ASTEEGEGLLTYEQY
TRBV4-1,TRBJ2-3,ASSQEDRETDTQY
TRBV7-2,TRBJ1-2,ASSQGAGYGYT
TRBV6-1,TRBJ2-1,ASSEGLLLADSYNEQF
TRBV7-2,TRBJ2-5,ASSLGMSGQGKETQY
TRBV6-5,TRBJ2-7,ASSRQGGSYEQY
TRBV18,TRBJ2-5,ASSRSGAETQY
TRBV6-1,TRBJ1-6,ASGQSPNSPLH
TRBV5-1,TRBJ2-1,ASSTMAAGESEQF